Sequencing of this T cell receptor (beta chain) was carried out in a study of response to subunit inactivated influenza vaccine. Germline loops: CDR1 DFQATT, CDR2 SNEGSKA (reference sequence). CDR3 length equals 17 residues. MiXCR was run by TCRdb on the RT-PCR reads, yielding one entry per CDR3 protein. The table includes approximately 500,000 distinct CDR3 sequences, approximately 12% detected once. Overall study results and limits: The study's authors posited that every seasonal influenza vaccination enlists few new T cells.

Turning to this clonotype: Its cognate antigen is unknown. A junction boundary mismatches the germline segment, possibly from a read error.

Specimen: PBMCs from blood, collected around seven weeks after vaccination. The sequence was collected from a middle-aged man who received an inactivated influenza vaccine. V gene TRBV20-1 combines with J gene TRBJ2-2; the match to TRBD2 covers 10 bases. CDR3 coding DNA: TGCTGTGCTAGAGATCATCGACTAGCGGGGAACACCGGGGAGCTGTTTTTT. This gives the protein CCARDHRLAGNTGELFF.